One and the same sample provided the 9 T cell receptor beta chains below, sequenced in a study of cytomegalovirus exposure and HLA in healthy donors (dated by TCRdb to between 2016 and 2019). The receptor library was made with the immunoSEQ multiplex PCR assay. For the multiplex PCR, a mixture combining 60 forward primers for TCR Vbeta segments and 13 reverse primers for TCR Jbeta segments was used. Held by TCRdb, this immuneACCESS table contains in-frame sequences only and omits some clones. Under half of the omission traces to an unresolved V gene where checked; the cause of the rest is unknown. This sample has around 120,000 clones in its table, and 70% to 85% of those were observed once. The leading ten clones occupy 1.7% of the sample. The source material was PBMCs. The receptors come from a boy younger than 18 in good health and CMV-seronegative.

The chain is built from TRBV12-5 and TRBJ2-1; D might be TRBD1 (5 bases). With 1 base removed from V and 6 bases from J, the gap between germline ends came to 16 bases. CDR3 length: 16 amino acids. The germline gives CDR1 LGHNT, CDR2 FRNRAP. CDR3 bases: TGTGCTAGTGGTTTGGAGAGCACAGGACGAGGCAATGAGCAGTTCTTC. The encoded protein is CASGLESTGRGNEQFF.

The genes are TRBV7-8 and TRBJ2-7; 10 nucleotides match TRBD1. The J segment lost 4 bases and the V segment lost 5 bases, leaving 8 bases of the junction unmatched. The CDR3 consists of 15 residues. CDR1 and CDR2 from the germline V gene are SGHVS and FQNEAQ. CDR3 DNA: TGTGCCAGCAGCCAATGGACAGGGGGACTTTACGAGCAGTACTTC. Its protein is CASSQWTGGLYEQYF.

The chain employs TRBV4-3 and TRBJ2-2; a weak D match, TRBD1 (6 bases). V gave up 2 bases and J gave up 6 bases, with 10 bases separating them. Germline-derived CDR1 and CDR2 are LGHNA and YSLEER. CDR3 size: 14 residues. CDR3 protein: CASSQWTASGELFF. In DNA form, the CDR3 reads TGCGCCAGCAGCCAATGGACAGCCTCCGGGGAGCTGTTTTTT.

In the case of this clone: Other DNA sequences in this sample translate to the same CDR3. The V call is TRBV5-6, the J call TRBJ2-7, with D hard to call. Germline V gene lookup returns CDR1 SGHDT and CDR2 YYEEEE. V lost 0 bases and J lost 4, with 5 bases in between. This CDR3 comprises 12 residues. In DNA, the CDR3 is TGTGCCAGCAGCTTGGCCAATTACGAGCAGTACTTC. This encodes CASSLANYEQYF.

Here the CDR3 DNA reads TGTGCCAGCAGGGTTCGAGGGACTAGCGGAAATGAGCAGTTCTTC. Translated, it gives CASRVRGTSGNEQFF. The chain joins TRBV27 to TRBJ2-1, with 11 nucleotides matching TRBD2. V lost 6 bases to trimming and J lost 7 bases; unmatched junction nucleotides: 8. Germline values: CDR1 MNHEY, CDR2 SMNVEV (reference sequence). The CDR3 has 15 amino acids.

The rearrangement links TRBV2 to TRBJ2-1; 7 bases match TRBD2. The germline V gene has CDR1 SNHLY and CDR2 FYNNEI. V trimming: 8 bases; J trimming: 3 bases; junction bases outside the gene matches: 1. The CDR3 runs to 12 residues. The CDR3 nucleotides are TGTGCCAGCGGGGGGGACTACAATGAGCAGTTCTTC. Encoded protein: CASGGDYNEQFF.

This chain connects TRBV5-1 to TRBJ2-1, with 7 positions matching TRBD1. Trimming took 4 bases from V and 7 from J; bases not matched to a gene: 11. In germline, CDR1 is SGHRS, CDR2 YFSETQ. The CDR3 has 15 amino acids. This CDR3 reads CASSLGQTSRNEQFF. The CDR3 DNA reads as TGCGCCAGCAGCCTGGGACAGACCTCGAGGAATGAGCAGTTCTTC.

This clone showed up just once. This chain links TRBV7-9 with TRBJ2-1, with 7 bases lining up with TRBD2. J gave up 0 bases and V 5 bases, and 7 bases lay outside the gene matches. The CDR3 covers 16 residues. Germline V gene sequence: CDR1 SEHNR, CDR2 FQNEAQ (reference sequence). The CDR3 spells CASSPPRGSSYNEQFF. As DNA, the CDR3 is TGTGCCAGCAGCCCACCGCGGGGGAGCTCCTACAATGAGCAGTTCTTC. The complete variable domain, with remaining parts taken from reference TRBV7-9 and TRBJ2-1, reads DTGVSQNPRHKITKRGQNVTFRCDPISEHNRLYWYRQTLGQGPEFLTYFQNEAQLEKSRLLSDRFSAERPKGSFSTLEIQRTEQGDSAMYLCASSPPRGSSYNEQFFGPGTRLTVL.

This clone has just one count. The chain carries TRBV30 and TRBJ2-1; D ambiguous. Trimming stripped 0 bases from V and 0 bases from J, with 9 bases between. Germline V gene data show CDR1 as GTSNPN and CDR2 as SVGIG (reference sequence). The CDR3 loop spans 15 amino acids. CDR3 coding DNA: TGTGCCTGGAGTGTGGGCACCAGCTCCTACAATGAGCAGTTCTTC. Amino acids: CAWSVGTSSYNEQFF.